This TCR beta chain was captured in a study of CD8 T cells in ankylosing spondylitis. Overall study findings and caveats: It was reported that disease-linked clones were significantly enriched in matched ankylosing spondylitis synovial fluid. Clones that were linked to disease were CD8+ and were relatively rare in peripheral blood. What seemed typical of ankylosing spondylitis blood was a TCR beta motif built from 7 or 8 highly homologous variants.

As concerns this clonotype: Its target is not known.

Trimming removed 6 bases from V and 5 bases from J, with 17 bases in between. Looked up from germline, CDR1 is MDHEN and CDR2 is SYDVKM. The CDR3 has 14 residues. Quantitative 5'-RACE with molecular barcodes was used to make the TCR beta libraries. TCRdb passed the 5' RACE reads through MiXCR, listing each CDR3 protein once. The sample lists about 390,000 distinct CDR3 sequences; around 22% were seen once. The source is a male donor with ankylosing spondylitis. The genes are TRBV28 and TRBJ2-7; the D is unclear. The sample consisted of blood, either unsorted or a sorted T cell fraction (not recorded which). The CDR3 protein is CASSTAFRVNEQYF. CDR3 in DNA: TGTGCCAGCAGCACCGCTTTTAGAGTGAACGAGCAGTACTTC.